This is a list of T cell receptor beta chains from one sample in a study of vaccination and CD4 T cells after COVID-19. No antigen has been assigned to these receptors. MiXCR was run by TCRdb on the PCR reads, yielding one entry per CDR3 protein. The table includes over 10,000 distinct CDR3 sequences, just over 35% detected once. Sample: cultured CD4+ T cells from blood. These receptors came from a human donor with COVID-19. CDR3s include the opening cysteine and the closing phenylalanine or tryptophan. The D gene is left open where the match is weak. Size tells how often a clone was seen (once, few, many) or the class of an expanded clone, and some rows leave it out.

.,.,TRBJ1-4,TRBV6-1,CASSENRGEKLFF,TGTGCCAGCAGTGAAAATAGGGGTGAAAAACTGTTTTTT
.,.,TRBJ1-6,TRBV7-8,CASSLTTMNNSPLHF,TGTGCCAGCAGCTTGACCACAATGAATAATTCACCCCTCCACTTT
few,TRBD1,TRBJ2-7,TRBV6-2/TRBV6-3,CASRGQELDF,TGTGCCAGCAGGGGACAGGAGCTGGACTTC
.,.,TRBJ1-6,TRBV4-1,CASSQSREHRSPLHF,TGCGCCAGCAGCCAAAGTCGCGAGCATAGATCACCCCTCCACTTT
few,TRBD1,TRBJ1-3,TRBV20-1,CSARDHGTGWSGNTIYF,TGCAGTGCTAGAGACCATGGGACAGGGTGGTCTGGAAACACCATATATTTT
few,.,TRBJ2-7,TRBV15,CATSRDRVSYEQYF,TGTGCCACCAGCAGGGACAGAGTCTCCTACGAGCAGTACTTC
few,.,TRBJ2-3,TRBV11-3,CASSSTTDTQYF,TGTGCCAGCAGCTCGACCACAGATACGCAGTATTTT
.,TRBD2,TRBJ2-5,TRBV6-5,CASSYSRGAGQETQYF,TGTGCCAGCAGTTACTCGCGGGGGGCCGGTCAAGAGACCCAGTACTTC
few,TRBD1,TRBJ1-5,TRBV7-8,CASSSGQGELQPQHF,TGTGCCAGCAGCTCGGGACAGGGGGAGCTTCAGCCCCAGCATTTT
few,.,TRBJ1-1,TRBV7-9,CASSLDRVSTEAFF,TGTGCCAGCAGCTTAGACCGAGTATCCACTGAAGCTTTCTTT
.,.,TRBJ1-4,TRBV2,CASMWGVTGATNEKLFF,TGTGCCAGCATGTGGGGAGTAACAGGTGCGACTAATGAAAAACTGTTTTTT
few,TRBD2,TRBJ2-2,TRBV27,CASRGLAATGELFF,TGTGCCAGCCGGGGACTAGCGGCCACCGGGGAGCTGTTTTTT
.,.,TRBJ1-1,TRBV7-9,CASSTNRDTEAFF,TGTGCCAGCAGCACGAACAGGGACACTGAAGCTTTCTTT
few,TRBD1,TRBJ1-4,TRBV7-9,CASSPLHRDREEKLFF,TGTGCCAGCAGCCCACTACACCGGGACAGGGAGGAAAAACTGTTTTTT
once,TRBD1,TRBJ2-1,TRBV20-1,CSAGGQGVYNEQFF,TGCAGTGCTGGGGGACAGGGGGTCTACAATGAGCAGTTCTTC
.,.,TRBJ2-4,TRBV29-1,CSGASEGSKNIQYF,TGCAGCGGGGCCTCGGAGGGCTCCAAAAACATTCAGTACTTC
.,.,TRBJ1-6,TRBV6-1,CASSRAKGSGKSYNSPLHF,TGTGCCAGCAGCCGAGCGAAAGGCTCAGGGAAATCCTATAATTCACCCCTCCACTTT
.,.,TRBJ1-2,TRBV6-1,CASSNGRVNYGYTF,TGTGCCAGCAGTAACGGACGGGTTAACTATGGCTACACCTTC
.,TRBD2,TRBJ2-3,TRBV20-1,CSASYRFKRGGPTDTQYF,TGCAGTGCTTCATATAGATTTAAGCGGGGGGGCCCCACAGATACGCAGTATTTT
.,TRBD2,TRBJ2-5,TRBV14,CASSPGLAGVETQYF,TGTGCCAGCAGCCCAGGACTAGCGGGTGTGGAGACCCAGTACTTC
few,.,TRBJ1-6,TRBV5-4,CASKRGQGYSPLHF,TGTGCCAGCAAGAGGGGCCAGGGTTATTCACCCCTCCACTTT
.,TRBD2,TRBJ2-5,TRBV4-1,CASSLRGSSGGARWETQYF,TGCGCCAGCAGCCTAAGGGGGTCTAGCGGGGGAGCAAGGTGGGAGACCCAGTACTTC
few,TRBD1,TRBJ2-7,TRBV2,CASTLDRGSYEQYF,TGTGCCAGCACCCTGGACAGGGGTTCCTACGAGCAGTACTTC
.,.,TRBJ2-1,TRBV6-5,CASSYRTFNEQFF,TGTGCCAGCAGTTACAGAACCTTCAATGAGCAGTTCTTC
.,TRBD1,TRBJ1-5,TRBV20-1,CSASPGGGNQPQHF,TGCAGTGCTAGCCCAGGGGGTGGAAATCAGCCCCAGCATTTT
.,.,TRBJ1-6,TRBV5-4,CASSWGPGENSPLHF,TGTGCCAGCAGCTGGGGGCCCGGAGAAAATTCACCCCTCCACTTT
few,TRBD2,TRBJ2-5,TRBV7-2,CASSFFMTSSGQETQYF,TGTGCCAGCAGCTTCTTCATGACTAGCTCGGGCCAAGAGACCCAGTACTTC
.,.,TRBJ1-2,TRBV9,CASSVAAESNYGYTF,TGTGCCAGCAGCGTAGCGGCAGAATCTAACTATGGCTACACCTTC
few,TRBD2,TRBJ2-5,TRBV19,CASSIAHSGGVGETQYF,TGTGCCAGTAGTATAGCCCATAGCGGGGGGGTCGGAGAGACCCAGTACTTC
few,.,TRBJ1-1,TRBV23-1,CASPPLVGEGNTEAFF,TGCGCCAGCCCCCCGTTGGTGGGGGAGGGGAACACTGAAGCTTTCTTT
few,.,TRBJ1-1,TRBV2,CASGRVMANTEAFF,TGTGCCAGCGGAAGGGTAATGGCGAACACTGAAGCTTTCTTT
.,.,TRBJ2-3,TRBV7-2,CASSLVPVDTQYF,TGTGCCAGCAGCTTAGTACCCGTAGATACGCAGTATTTT
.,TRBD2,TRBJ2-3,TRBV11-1,CASKGTSGAPVDF,TGTGCCAGCAAGGGGACTAGCGGGGCCCCTGTGGATTTT
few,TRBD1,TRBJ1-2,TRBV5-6,CASSWEGQGINYGYTF,TGTGCCAGCAGCTGGGAGGGACAGGGCATTAACTATGGCTACACCTTC
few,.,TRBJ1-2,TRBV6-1,CAIYSNWPF,TGTGCCATCTACAGCAACTGGCCTTTC
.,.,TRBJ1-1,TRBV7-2,CASSFNSRKNTEAFF,TGTGCCAGCAGCTTTAACAGCCGAAAGAACACTGAAGCTTTCTTT
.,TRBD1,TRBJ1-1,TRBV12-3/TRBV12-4,CASSLGQGSITFF,TGTGCCAGCAGCCTAGGACAGGGGAGTATAACTTTCTTT
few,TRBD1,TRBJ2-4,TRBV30,CAWSRTGGPLHF,TGTGCCTGGAGCCGGACAGGGGGCCCTCTACACTTC
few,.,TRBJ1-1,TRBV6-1,CASRNWRVNTEAFF,TGTGCCAGCAGAAACTGGCGAGTCAACACTGAAGCTTTCTTT
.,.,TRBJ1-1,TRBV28,CVSTRRGWNTEAFF,TGTGTCAGCACGCGGCGGGGGTGGAACACTGAAGCTTTCTTT
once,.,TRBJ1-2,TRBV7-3,CASSSGGGPTF,TGTGCCAGCAGCTCCGGGGGAGGTCCCACCTTC
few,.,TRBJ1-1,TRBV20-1,CSAMAWDRAFF,TGCAGTGCTATGGCCTGGGACCGAGCTTTCTTT
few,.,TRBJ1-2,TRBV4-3,CASSQDNQAGNYGYTF,TGCGCCAGCAGCCAAGATAATCAGGCAGGGAACTATGGCTACACCTTC
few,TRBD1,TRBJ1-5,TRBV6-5,CASSYGWGQGNQPQHF,TGTGCCAGCAGTTACGGTTGGGGACAGGGCAATCAGCCCCAGCATTTT
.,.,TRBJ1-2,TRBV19,CASSIDLSPYGYTF,TGTGCCAGTAGTATAGATCTGTCTCCCTATGGCTACACCTTC
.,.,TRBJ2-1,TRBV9,CASSAGTGLRNSYNEQFF,TGTGCCAGCAGCGCCGGGACTGGACTACGTAACTCCTACAATGAGCAGTTCTTC
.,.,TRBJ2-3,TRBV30,CAWSPADTQYF,TGTGCCTGGAGTCCCGCAGATACGCAGTATTTT
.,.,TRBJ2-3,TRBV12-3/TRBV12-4,CASSVDDRDTQYF,TGTGCCAGCAGCGTGGACGATCGAGATACGCAGTATTTT
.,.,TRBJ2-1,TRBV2,CASSVDRAYNEQFF,TGTGCCAGCAGTGTGGACCGTGCATACAATGAGCAGTTCTTC